The source of this T cell receptor (beta chain) is a study of T cell repertoires and Cas9 in healthy adults (dated by TCRdb to the late 2010s). Background on the whole study: Within the CD4 and CD8 compartments, the researchers characterized SpCas9-reactive T cells in terms of multi-effector potency, cytotoxicity and lineage determination. Preexisting T cell immunity against the Streptococcus pyogenes Cas9 nuclease (SpCas9) used in CRISPR gene editing was examined in the study.

The protocol used for the library was the immunoSEQ multiplex PCR assay. TCRdb limited this immuneACCESS table to in-frame rearrangements with V and J called. A share of clones is missing; checked studies link under half to unresolved V genes, and the rest is unexplained. This sample has roughly 14,000 clones in its table, and roughly 87% of those were observed once. About 1.6% of the sample rests with the top ten. The full study reports these points: Proliferation and function of SpCas9-reactive effector T cells were reported to be mitigated in vitro by SpCas9-reactive regulatory T cells.

Concerning this clone itself: This clone's antigen is unknown. Qualities for individual bases were not recorded, and no much larger clone is one base off.

The germline V gene yields MNHEY for CDR1 and SVGAGI for CDR2. Deletion took 2 bases off V and 7 bases off J, with a span of 5 bases between the germline ends. The CDR3 runs 11 amino acids, cysteine and phenylalanine included. Solely the CDR3 DNA is kept, with 33 bases framed from the first base. Donors were healthy humans. This receptor was identified in a human donor in good health. The source material was Tregs (CD4+, CD25+, CD127-, CD137-, CD154-) from PBMCs; culture status not recorded. Here the chain combines TRBV6-5 and TRBJ1-2; confidence is insufficient to name the D gene. The CDR3 corresponds to CASSYGAGYTF. In nucleotides, the sequence is TGTGCCAGCAGTTACGGCGCTGGCTACACCTTC.